This T cell receptor beta chain was sequenced for a study of response to subunit inactivated influenza vaccine. TCRdb used MiXCR to reprocess the RT-PCR reads, holding one entry per CDR3 protein. The data show over 800,000 distinct CDR3 sequences, with 21% seen just once and roughly 10% held by the top ten. Deletions cut 0 bases from V and 2 bases from J, with 7 bases between. From germline, CDR1 is SEHNR and CDR2 FQNEAQ (reference sequence). This CDR3 is 14 amino acids long. This clonotype was picked up one time. The V call is TRBV7-9, the J call TRBJ1-1; D not certain. The specimen was PBMCs from blood, collected more than 4 days after vaccination. The sequence derives from a man aged 50 to 60 who received an inactivated influenza vaccine. The CDR3 reads CASSLAPTNTEAFF. The CDR3 DNA reads as TGTGCCAGCAGCTTAGCCCCAACCAACACTGAAGCTTTCTTT.